This T cell receptor (beta chain) was observed in a study of vaccination effects on CD4 cells after COVID-19. Before sequencing took place, the ViraFEST assay used viral peptide pools to expand antigen-specific CD4+ T cells. Upon completion of approximately ten days in culture, CD4+ T cells were isolated. The participants, recipients of two vaccine doses, got either BNT162b2 or mRNA-1273. Vaccine recipients had no previous SARS-CoV-2 infection; their nucleocapsid antibodies were negative. Supplemented with roughly 9 IU/ml IL-2 and roughly 10 ug/ml peptides, two million PBMC per well were kept in culture. A word on this clone: The antigen remains unidentified.

Notes on the study in general: Healthy vaccinees' vaccine-induced clones included only 1 of 255 cross-reacting with common cold coronaviruses.

The ends lost 1 base at V and 4 bases at J; junction bases unmatched: 2. This CDR3 is built from 14 residues. Looked up from germline, CDR1 is SNHLY and CDR2 is FYNNEI. The repertoire was sequenced with immunoSEQ multiplex PCR; TCRdb's copy has only in-frame clones and lacks some. The table has 70,000 to 95,000 clones, roughly 80% seen once. The sequence derives from a human donor who received a COVID-19 vaccine. The specimen was CD4+ T cells from PBMCs cultured with HCoV-OC43 spike peptides, collected after COVID-19 vaccination. The subset here: HCoV-OC43 spike overlapping peptide pool stimulation. The V call is TRBV2, the J call TRBJ2-3, with 7 bases fitting TRBD2. DNA of the CDR3: TGTGCCAGCAGTGAAGGTCTAGCGGCAGATACGCAGTATTTT. It encodes CASSEGLAADTQYF.